This T cell receptor (beta chain) was identified during a study of OX40 agonist ivuxolimab in advanced cancers. Across the whole study: All patients had ivuxolimab intravenously every 2 weeks at 0.01 to 10 mg/kg. A partial response was reached by three patients: one with hepatocellular carcinoma and two with cutaneous melanoma. Study conclusions and caveats: In CD8+ T cells, expanded clones were on average more numerous than in CD4+.

Regarding this clone: Its antigen is undetermined.

Libraries were prepared by immunoSEQ multiplex PCR; TCRdb keeps only in-frame clonotypes and omits some of them. The sample lists around 45,000 clones, roughly 86% seen once, with under 10% in the top ten. There are 13 residues in the CDR3. V was clipped by 9 bases and J by 1 base; unmatched bases: 2. Germline assignment: CDR1 SGDLS and CDR2 YYNGEE. The V gene is TRBV9, the J gene TRBJ2-2; 8 nucleotides align to TRBD1. The TCR comes from an adult with an advanced solid tumor such as melanoma, head and neck, liver or kidney cancer. The sequences come from CD4+ or CD8+ T cells sorted from blood, collected in a trial of the OX40 agonist ivuxolimab. Here the CDR3 reads CATGQGNTGELFF. CDR3 nucleotide sequence: TGTGCCACCGGACAGGGGAACACCGGGGAGCTGTTTTTT.